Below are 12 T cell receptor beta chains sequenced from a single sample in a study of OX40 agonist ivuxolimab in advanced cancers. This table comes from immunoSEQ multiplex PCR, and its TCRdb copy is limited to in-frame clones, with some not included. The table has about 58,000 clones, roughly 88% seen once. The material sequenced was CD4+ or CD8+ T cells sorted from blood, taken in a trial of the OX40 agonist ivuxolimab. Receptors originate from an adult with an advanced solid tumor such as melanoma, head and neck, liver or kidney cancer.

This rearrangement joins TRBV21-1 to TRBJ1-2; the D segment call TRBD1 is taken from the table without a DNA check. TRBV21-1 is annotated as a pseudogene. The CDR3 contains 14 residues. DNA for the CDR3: TGTGCCAGCAGCAAAAACAGGGGTACCTATGGCTACACCTTC. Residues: CASSKNRGTYGYTF.

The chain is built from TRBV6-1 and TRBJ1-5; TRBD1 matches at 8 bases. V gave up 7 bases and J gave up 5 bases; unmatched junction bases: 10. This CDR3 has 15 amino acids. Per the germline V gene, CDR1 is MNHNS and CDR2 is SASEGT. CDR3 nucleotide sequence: TGTGCCAGCACGTGGGATACAGGGGGAGATCAGCCCCAGCATTTT. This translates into CASTWDTGGDQPQHF.

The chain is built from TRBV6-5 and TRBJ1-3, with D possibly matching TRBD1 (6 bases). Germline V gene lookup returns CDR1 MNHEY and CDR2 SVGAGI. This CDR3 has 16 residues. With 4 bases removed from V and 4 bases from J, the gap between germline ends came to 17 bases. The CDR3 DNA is TGTGCCAGCAGTTTATCTTTCTCGGGGACAGGAAACACCATATATTTT. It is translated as CASSLSFSGTGNTIYF.

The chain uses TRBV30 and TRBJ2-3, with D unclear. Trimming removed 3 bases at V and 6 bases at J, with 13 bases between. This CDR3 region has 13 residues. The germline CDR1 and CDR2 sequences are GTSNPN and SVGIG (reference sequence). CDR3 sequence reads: CAWRSPQLDTQYF. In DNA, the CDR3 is TGTGCCTGGAGATCCCCTCAACTGGATACGCAGTATTTT.

The CDR3 bases are TGTGCCAGCACGGGAGGGTCCTATAATTCACCCCTCCACTTT. Translating it yields CASTGGSYNSPLHF. This chain uses TRBV28 with TRBJ1-6; no firm D call. V lost 7 bases and J 1 base, leaving 8 bases between the germline ends. Germline assignment: CDR1 MDHEN and CDR2 SYDVKM. This CDR3 has 14 residues.

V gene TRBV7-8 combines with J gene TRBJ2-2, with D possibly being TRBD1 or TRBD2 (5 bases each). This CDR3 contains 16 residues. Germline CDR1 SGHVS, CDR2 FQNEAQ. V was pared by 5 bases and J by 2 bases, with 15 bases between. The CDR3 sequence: CASSPPGTLNTGELFF. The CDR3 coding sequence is TGTGCCAGCAGCCCCCCCGGGACCCTAAACACCGGGGAGCTGTTTTTT.

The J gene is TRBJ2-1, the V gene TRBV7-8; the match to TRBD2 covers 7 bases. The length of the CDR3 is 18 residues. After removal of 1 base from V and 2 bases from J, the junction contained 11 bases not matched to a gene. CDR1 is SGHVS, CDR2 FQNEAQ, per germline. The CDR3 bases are TGTGCCAGCAGCTTAGGTCCCGGGAGGAATGACGCCTACAATGAGCAGTTCTTC. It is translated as CASSLGPGRNDAYNEQFF.

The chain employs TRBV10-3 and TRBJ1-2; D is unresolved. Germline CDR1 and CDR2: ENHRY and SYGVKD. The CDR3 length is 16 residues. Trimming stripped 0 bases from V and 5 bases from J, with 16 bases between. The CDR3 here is CAISESSAGGGYGYTF. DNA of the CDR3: TGTGCCATCAGTGAGTCGTCGGCAGGTGGAGGATATGGCTACACCTTC.

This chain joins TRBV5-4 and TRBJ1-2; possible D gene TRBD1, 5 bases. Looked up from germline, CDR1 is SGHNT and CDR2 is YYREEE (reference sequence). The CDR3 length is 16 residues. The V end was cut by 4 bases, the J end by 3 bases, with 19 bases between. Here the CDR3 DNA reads TGTGCCAGCAGCGAGGGGTTTCCGTCCAGAGACTATGGCTACACCTTC. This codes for CASSEGFPSRDYGYTF.

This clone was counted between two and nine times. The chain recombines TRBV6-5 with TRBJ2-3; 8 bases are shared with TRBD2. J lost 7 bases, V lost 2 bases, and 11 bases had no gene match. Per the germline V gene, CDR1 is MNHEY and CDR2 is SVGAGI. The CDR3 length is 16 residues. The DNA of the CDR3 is TGTGCCAGCAGTTACGGTCGGGCGGGAGGAGGGTATACGCAGTATTTT. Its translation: CASSYGRAGGGYTQYF.

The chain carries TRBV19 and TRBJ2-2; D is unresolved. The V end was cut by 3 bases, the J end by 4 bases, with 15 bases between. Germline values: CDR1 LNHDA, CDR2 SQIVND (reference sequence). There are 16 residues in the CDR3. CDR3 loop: CASSIMAARSTGELFF. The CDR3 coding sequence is TGTGCCAGTAGTATTATGGCGGCCCGGAGCACCGGGGAGCTGTTTTTT. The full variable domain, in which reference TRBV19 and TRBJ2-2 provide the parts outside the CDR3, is DGGITQSPKYLFRKEGQNVTLSCEQNLNHDAMYWYRQDPGQGLRLIYYSQIVNDFQKGDIAEGYSVSREKKESFPLTVTSAQKNPTAFYLCASSIMAARSTGELFFGEGSRLTVL.

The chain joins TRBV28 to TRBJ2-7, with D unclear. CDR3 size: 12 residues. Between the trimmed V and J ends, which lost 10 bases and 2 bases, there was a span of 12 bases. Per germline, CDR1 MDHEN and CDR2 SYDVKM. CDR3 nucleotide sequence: TGTGCCACAGGTGTGGCAGCCTACGAGCAGTACTTC. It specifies CATGVAAYEQYF.